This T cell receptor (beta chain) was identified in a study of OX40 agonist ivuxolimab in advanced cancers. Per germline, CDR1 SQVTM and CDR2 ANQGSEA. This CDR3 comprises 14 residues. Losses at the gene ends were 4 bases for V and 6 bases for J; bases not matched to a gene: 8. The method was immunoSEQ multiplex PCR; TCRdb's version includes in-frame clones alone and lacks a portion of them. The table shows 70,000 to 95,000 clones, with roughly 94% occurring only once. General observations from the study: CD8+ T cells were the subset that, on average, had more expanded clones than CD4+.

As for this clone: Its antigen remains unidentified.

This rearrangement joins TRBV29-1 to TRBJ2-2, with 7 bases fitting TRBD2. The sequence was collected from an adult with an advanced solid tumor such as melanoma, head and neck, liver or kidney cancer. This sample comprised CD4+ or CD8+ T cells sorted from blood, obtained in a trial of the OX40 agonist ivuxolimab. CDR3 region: CSVAVAGEAGELFF. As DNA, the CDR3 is TGCAGCGTTGCCGTAGCGGGTGAGGCCGGGGAGCTGTTTTTT.